These 15 T cell receptor beta chains were sequenced from one sample in a study of T cell responses to AZD1222 COVID-19 vaccine. Some clones are missing from TCRdb's copy, which holds only in-frame ones; the method was immunoSEQ multiplex PCR. Among fewer than 150,000 clones listed, approximately 88% were seen once. This material consisted of peripheral blood, taken on day 0 of AZD1222 vaccination. The receptor set was obtained from an adult in good health.

The CDR3 loop is CASSPRAGALVETQYF. In nucleotides, the CDR3 is TGTGCCAGCAGTCCTCGGGCGGGGGCGCTGGTAGAGACCCAGTACTTC. The genes are TRBV28 and TRBJ2-5, with D possibly being TRBD2 (7 bases). V lost 5 bases to trimming and J lost 4 bases, with 20 bases between them. The CDR3 spans 16 residues. Germline CDR1 reads MDHEN; CDR2 reads SYDVKM.

V gene TRBV14 combines with J gene TRBJ1-1, with TRBD1 as a possible D gene (6 bases). CDR3 length: 13 residues. Germline V gives CDR1 SGHDN, CDR2 FVKESK. V was trimmed by 6 bases and J by 1 base, leaving 9 bases between them. The CDR3: CASSTQGNTEAFF. The DNA for the CDR3 is TGTGCCAGCAGTACACAGGGGAACACTGAAGCTTTCTTT.

The rearrangement uses TRBV7-9 and TRBJ1-2; D remains ambiguous. Germline-derived CDR1 and CDR2 are SEHNR and FQNEAQ (reference sequence). V was clipped by 3 bases and J by 3 bases, with 11 bases between them. The CDR3 is 14 residues long. The CDR3 DNA is TGTGCCAGCAGCTTTGGACGGATAGACTATGGCTACACCTTC. Translating it yields CASSFGRIDYGYTF.

The chain's CDR3 is CASSLDSGLSSYNEQFF. The CDR3 DNA reads as TGTGCCAGCAGCTTGGACTCGGGGCTTAGTTCCTACAATGAGCAGTTCTTC. The chain employs TRBV7-3 and TRBJ2-1; D is tentatively TRBD1 or TRBD2 (5 bases each). Germline V gives CDR1 SGHTA, CDR2 FQGTGA. This CDR3 has 17 residues. Deletions cut 3 bases from V and 1 base from J, with 16 bases between.

The rearrangement uses TRBV19 and TRBJ2-1; D is unclear. V lost 9 bases to trimming and J lost 5 bases, with 14 bases between them. Looked up from germline, CDR1 is LNHDA and CDR2 is SQIVND (reference sequence). This CDR3 spans 13 amino acids. The CDR3 region has the DNA TGTGCCAGCACGGATTGGGCCCACAATGAGCAGTTCTTC. It is translated as CASTDWAHNEQFF.

The gene calls are TRBV24-1 and TRBJ1-2; no reliable D call. V lost 9 bases and J lost 0, with 4 bases in between. The V gene's germline CDR1 is KGHDR and CDR2 SFDVKD. The CDR3 extends over 11 amino acids. CDR3 sequence reads: CATSTNYGYTF. As DNA, the CDR3 is TGTGCCACCTCTACTAACTATGGCTACACCTTC.

The chain has TRBV28 and TRBJ1-2, with TRBD1 as a possible D gene (5 bases). Trimming cost V 10 bases and J 7 bases, with 13 bases left between them. Germline V gene data show CDR1 as MDHEN and CDR2 as SYDVKM. The CDR3 extends over 11 amino acids. CDR3 in amino acids: CAIQPGGGYTF. The CDR3, as DNA: TGTGCCATCCAGCCGGGGGGTGGCTACACCTTC.

The rearrangement links TRBV5-1 to TRBJ2-1; 9 positions agree with TRBD2. V shed 4 bases, J shed 2 bases, and the junction held 4 bases outside the gene matches. In germline, CDR1 is SGHRS, CDR2 YFSETQ. CDR3 length: 15 amino acids. The CDR3 coding sequence is TGCGCCAGCAGCGACGGGACTAGCCCCTACAATGAGCAGTTCTTC. Translation gives CASSDGTSPYNEQFF.

This clone was observed a single time. The CDR3 region has the DNA TGTGCCAGCAGGGGGACAGGAGGAAACACCATATATTTT. The encoded protein is CASRGTGGNTIYF. The rearrangement links TRBV2 to TRBJ1-3; 8 positions agree with TRBD1. V was clipped by 6 bases and J by 4 bases; unmatched bases: 2. Germline CDR1 SNHLY, CDR2 FYNNEI. There are 13 residues in the CDR3.

The genes are TRBV12-3 or TRBV12-4 and TRBJ1-1; the D is unclear. Trimming took off 3 bases at V and 6 bases at J, with 5 bases between the two ends. This CDR3 has 11 residues. The CDR3 nucleotides are TGTGCCAGCAGTTTCCGGGCTGAAGCTTTCTTT. It yields the protein CASSFRAEAFF.

This chain connects TRBV5-1 to TRBJ1-2; D remains unclear. Germline lookup yields CDR1 SGHRS and CDR2 YFSETQ. The CDR3 is 12 amino acids. The germline V and J ends were trimmed by 0 bases and 1 base, with 1 base remaining between them. Here the CDR3 reads CASSLDNYGYTF. CDR3 in DNA: TGCGCCAGCAGCTTGGATAACTATGGCTACACCTTC.

This clone was observed a single time. This chain links TRBV5-6 with TRBJ1-5; D uncertain. Germline loops: CDR1 SGHDT, CDR2 YYEEEE. V was shortened by 0 bases and J by 5 bases, with 12 bases between the two germline ends. The CDR3 sequence is 15 residues long. The chain's CDR3 is CASSLEAVLDQPQHF. CDR3 nucleotide sequence: TGTGCCAGCAGCTTGGAAGCGGTTTTGGATCAGCCCCAGCATTTT.

The rearrangement uses TRBV7-2 and TRBJ2-3; weak D call: TRBD2 (5 bases). V was clipped by 10 bases and J by 1 base, with 12 bases between them. CDR1 and CDR2 (germline): SGHTA, FQGNSA. This CDR3 is built from 13 residues. The chain's CDR3 is CATRGPGTDTQYF. CDR3 nucleotides: TGTGCCACCCGAGGGCCGGGCACAGATACGCAGTATTTT.

The gene calls are TRBV4-1 and TRBJ1-2; D gene unclear. The CDR3 extends over 15 amino acids. V gave up 2 bases and J gave up 1 base, with 11 bases separating them. In germline, CDR1 is MGHRA, CDR2 YSYEKL. CDR3 DNA: TGCGCCAGCAGCCAACTCTCCGGGTATAACTATGGCTACACCTTC. Protein sequence: CASSQLSGYNYGYTF.

With respect to this clone: Distinct nucleotide sequences in the sample also encode this CDR3. The gene calls are TRBV7-2 and TRBJ1-1; maybe TRBD1 (6 bases). CDR3 size: 13 residues. Germline V gives CDR1 SGHTA, CDR2 FQGNSA. V was trimmed by 4 bases and J by 1 base, leaving 7 bases between them. CDR3 sequence reads: CASSSQGNTEAFF. The CDR3 DNA reads as TGTGCCAGCAGCTCACAGGGGAACACTGAAGCTTTCTTT.